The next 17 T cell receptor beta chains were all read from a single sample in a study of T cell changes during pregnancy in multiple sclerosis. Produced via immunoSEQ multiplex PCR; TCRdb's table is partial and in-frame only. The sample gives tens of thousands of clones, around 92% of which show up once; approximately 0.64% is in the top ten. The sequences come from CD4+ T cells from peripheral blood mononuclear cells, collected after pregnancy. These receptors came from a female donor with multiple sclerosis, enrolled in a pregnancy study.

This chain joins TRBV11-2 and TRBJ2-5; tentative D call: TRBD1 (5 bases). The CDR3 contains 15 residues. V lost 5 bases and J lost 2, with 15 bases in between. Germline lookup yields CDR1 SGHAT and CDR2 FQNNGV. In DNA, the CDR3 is TGTGCCAGCAGCCAGACAGAGACTCCACAAGAGACCCAGTACTTC. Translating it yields CASSQTETPQETQYF.

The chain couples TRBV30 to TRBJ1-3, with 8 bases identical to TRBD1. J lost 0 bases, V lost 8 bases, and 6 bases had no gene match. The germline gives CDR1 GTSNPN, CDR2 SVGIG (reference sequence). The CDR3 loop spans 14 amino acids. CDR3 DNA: TGTGCCCACCGACAGGGGAACTCTGGAAACACCATATATTTT. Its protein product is CAHRQGNSGNTIYF.

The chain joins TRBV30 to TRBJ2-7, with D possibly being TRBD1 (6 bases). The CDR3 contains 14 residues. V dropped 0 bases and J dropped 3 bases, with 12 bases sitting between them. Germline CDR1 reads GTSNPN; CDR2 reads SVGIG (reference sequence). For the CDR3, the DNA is TGTGCCTGGAGTGTACAACAGGGCTACTACGAGCAGTACTTC. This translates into CAWSVQQGYYEQYF.

CDR3 sequence: CASSFTGGVGYTF. The CDR3 region has the DNA TGTGCCAGTAGTTTCACAGGGGGAGTAGGCTACACCTTC. The chain combines TRBV19 with TRBJ1-2; 8 positions agree with TRBD1. CDR1 and CDR2 (germline): LNHDA, SQIVND (reference sequence). The V segment lost 5 bases and the J segment 8 bases; nucleotides outside the gene matches: 7. The length of the CDR3 is 13 residues.

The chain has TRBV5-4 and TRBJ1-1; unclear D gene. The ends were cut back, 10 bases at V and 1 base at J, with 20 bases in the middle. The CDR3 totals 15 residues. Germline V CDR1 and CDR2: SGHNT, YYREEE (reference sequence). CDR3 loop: CALHPSGNGNTEAFF. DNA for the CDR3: TGTGCCCTCCACCCCAGCGGAAATGGGAACACTGAAGCTTTCTTT.

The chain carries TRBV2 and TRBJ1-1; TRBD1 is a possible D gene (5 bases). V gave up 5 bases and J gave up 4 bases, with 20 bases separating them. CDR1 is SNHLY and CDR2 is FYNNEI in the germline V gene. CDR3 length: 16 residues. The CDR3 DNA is TGTGCCAGCAGTCCCCCCGCGACAGATTCCTTCACTGAAGCTTTCTTT. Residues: CASSPPATDSFTEAFF.

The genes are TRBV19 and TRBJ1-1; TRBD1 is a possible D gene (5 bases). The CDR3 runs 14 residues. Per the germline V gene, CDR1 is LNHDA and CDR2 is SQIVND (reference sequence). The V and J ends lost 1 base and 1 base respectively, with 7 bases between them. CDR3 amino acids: CASSIGGGNTEAFF. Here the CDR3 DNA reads TGTGCCAGTAGTATAGGGGGGGGGAACACTGAAGCTTTCTTT.

CDR3 in amino acids: CASSLRDRGLDEQYF. The CDR3 DNA reads as TGTGCCAGCAGCTTGCGGGACAGGGGTTTGGACGAGCAGTACTTC. The gene calls are TRBV5-5 and TRBJ2-7; TRBD1 agrees at 10 bases. Unmatched junction bases numbered 6, after V lost 1 base and J lost 5 bases. This CDR3 is built from 15 residues. CDR1 is SGHKS, CDR2 YYEKEE, per germline (reference sequence). The whole variable domain, filled in from reference TRBV5-5 and TRBJ2-7, reads DAGVTQSPTHLIKTRGQQVTLRCSPISGHKSVSWYQQVLGQGPQFIFQYYEKEERGRGNFPDRFSARQFPNYSSELNVNALLLGDSALYLCASSLRDRGLDEQYFGPGTRLTVT.

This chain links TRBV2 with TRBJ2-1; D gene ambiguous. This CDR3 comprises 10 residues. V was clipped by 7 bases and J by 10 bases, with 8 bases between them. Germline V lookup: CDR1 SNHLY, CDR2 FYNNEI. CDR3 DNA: TGTGCCAGCACAGGATACGAGCAGTTCTTC. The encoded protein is CASTGYEQFF.

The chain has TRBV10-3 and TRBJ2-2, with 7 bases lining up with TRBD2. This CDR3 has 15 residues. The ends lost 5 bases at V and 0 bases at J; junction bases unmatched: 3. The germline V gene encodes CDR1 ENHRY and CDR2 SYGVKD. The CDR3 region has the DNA TGTGCCATCAGTTGGGAGGGGACGAACACCGGGGAGCTGTTTTTT. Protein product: CAISWEGTNTGELFF.

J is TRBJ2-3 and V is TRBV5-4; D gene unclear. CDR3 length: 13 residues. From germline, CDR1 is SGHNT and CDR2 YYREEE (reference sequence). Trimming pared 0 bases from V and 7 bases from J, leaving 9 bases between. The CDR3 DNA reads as TGTGCCAGCAGCTTGGTAACCGGGTATACGCAGTATTTT. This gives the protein CASSLVTGYTQYF.

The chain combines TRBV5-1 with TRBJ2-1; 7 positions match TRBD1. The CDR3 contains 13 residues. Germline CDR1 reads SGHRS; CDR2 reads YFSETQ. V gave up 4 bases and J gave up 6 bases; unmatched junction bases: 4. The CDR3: CASSRGTVNEQFF. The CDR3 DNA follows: TGCGCCAGCAGCAGGGGGACAGTCAATGAGCAGTTCTTC.

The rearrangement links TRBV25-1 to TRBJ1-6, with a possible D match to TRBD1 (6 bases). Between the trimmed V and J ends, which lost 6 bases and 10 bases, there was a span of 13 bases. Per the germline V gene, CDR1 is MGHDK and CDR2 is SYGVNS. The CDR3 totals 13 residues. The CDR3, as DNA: TGTGCCAGCAGCGGCCCAGGGGTCTCACCCCTCCACTTT. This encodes CASSGPGVSPLHF.

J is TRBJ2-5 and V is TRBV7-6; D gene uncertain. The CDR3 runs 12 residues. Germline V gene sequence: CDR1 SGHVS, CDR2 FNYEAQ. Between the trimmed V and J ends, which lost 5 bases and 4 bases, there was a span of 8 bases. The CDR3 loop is CASSETGETQYF. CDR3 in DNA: TGTGCCAGCAGCGAAACCGGAGAGACCCAGTACTTC.

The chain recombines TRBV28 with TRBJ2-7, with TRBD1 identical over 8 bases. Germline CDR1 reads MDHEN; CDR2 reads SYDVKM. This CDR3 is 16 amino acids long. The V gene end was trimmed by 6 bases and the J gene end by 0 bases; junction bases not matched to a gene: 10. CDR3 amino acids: CASSLKDRASSYEQYF. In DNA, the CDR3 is TGTGCCAGCAGCCTAAAGGACAGGGCCAGCTCCTACGAGCAGTACTTC.

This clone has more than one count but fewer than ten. As DNA, the CDR3 is TGTGCCAGCAGCCGGGGGTTACGGGTTTACGAGCAGTACTTC. Protein: CASSRGLRVYEQYF. V is TRBV6-6 and J is TRBJ2-7, with D maybe TRBD2 (6 bases). V was shortened by 6 bases and J by 4 bases, with 16 bases between the two germline ends. Germline V CDR1 and CDR2: MNHNY, SVGAGI (reference sequence). The CDR3 is made up of 14 amino acids.

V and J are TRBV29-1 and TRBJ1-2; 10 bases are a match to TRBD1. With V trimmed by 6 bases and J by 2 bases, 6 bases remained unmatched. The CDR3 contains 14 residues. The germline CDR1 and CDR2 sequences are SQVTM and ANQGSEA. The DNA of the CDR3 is TGCAGCGTCGAACGGACAGGGGGAAACTATGGCTACACCTTC. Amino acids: CSVERTGGNYGYTF.